Following are 24 T cell receptor beta chains from one sample sequenced in a study of T-cell memory formation after mild COVID-19. MiXCR, applied by TCRdb to the 5' RACE reads, yields one record per CDR3 protein. This sample yields around 390,000 distinct CDR3 sequences, of which roughly 15% are seen a single time; under 25% belongs to the top ten. Sequenced material: PBMCs or a T cell subset sorted from them (not recorded which). Receptors were obtained from a man aged 18 to 30 who had mild COVID-19 (a few samples of this study predate the infection). Cell type and time point are not known.

This clonotype was counted only a few times. This chain connects TRBV10-3 to TRBJ1-5; D remains unclear. Germline V gives CDR1 ENHRY, CDR2 SYGVKD. The CDR3 extends over 15 amino acids. Trimming cost V 6 bases and J 4 bases, with 16 bases left between them. The CDR3 nucleotides are TGTGCCATCAGCCCGGGCCATTCCCTTAATCAGCCCCAGCATTTT. Protein product: CAISPGHSLNQPQHF.

This clonotype occurred a few times. The V call is TRBV18, the J call TRBJ1-5; no reliable D call. This CDR3 comprises 16 residues. Germline CDR1 and CDR2: KGHSH and LQKENI. The V end was cut by 2 bases, the J end by 0 bases, with 11 bases between. This CDR3 is CASSPSTRNSNQPQHF. The CDR3 DNA reads TGTGCCAGCTCACCAAGTACGCGGAATAGCAATCAGCCCCAGCATTTT.

This clonotype appeared a few times. The chain links TRBV4-1 to TRBJ2-5; 7 nucleotides align to TRBD1. The CDR3 sequence is 15 residues long. Looked up from germline, CDR1 is MGHRA and CDR2 is YSYEKL. J was trimmed by 0 bases and V by 3 bases; bases with no gene match: 4. This CDR3 is CASSQRQGNQETQYF. The DNA of the CDR3 is TGCGCCAGCAGCCAGCGACAGGGTAACCAAGAGACCCAGTACTTC.

The table lists this clonotype with many counts. J is TRBJ2-1 and V is TRBV20-1, with TRBD2 matching over 9 bases. Germline loops: CDR1 DFQATT, CDR2 SNEGSKA (reference sequence). With V trimmed by 6 bases and J by 9 bases, 12 bases remained unmatched. This CDR3 comprises 14 residues. The CDR3 loop is CSAPPRTSDAEQFF. The CDR3 coding sequence is TGCAGTGCCCCTCCGAGGACTAGCGATGCTGAGCAGTTCTTC.

V is TRBV5-1 and J is TRBJ2-3; 7 bases are a match to TRBD1. In germline, CDR1 is SGHRS, CDR2 YFSETQ. The CDR3 contains 14 residues. V was pared by 6 bases and J by 2 bases, with 6 bases of the junction left unmatched. The CDR3 bases are TGCGCCAGCAAGACAGGGAGCGTCACAGATACGCAGTATTTT. This sequence encodes CASKTGSVTDTQYF. The whole variable domain, filled in from reference TRBV5-1 and TRBJ2-3, reads KAGVTQTPRYLIKTRGQQVTLSCSPISGHRSVSWYQQTPGQGLQFLFEYFSETQRNKGNFPGRFSGRQFSNSRSEMNVSTLELGDSALYLCASKTGSVTDTQYFGPGTRLTVL.

The rearrangement uses TRBV2 and TRBJ2-1; 7 nucleotides match TRBD1. Per germline, CDR1 SNHLY and CDR2 FYNNEI. The V and J ends lost 4 bases and 7 bases, in that order; junction bases with no gene match: 4. This CDR3 comprises 13 residues. CDR3 loop: CASSADRRNEQFF. The CDR3, as DNA: TGTGCCAGCAGTGCGGACAGGAGGAATGAGCAGTTCTTC.

V and J are TRBV11-2 and TRBJ2-1, with D unclear. Germline CDR1 is SGHAT and CDR2 is FQNNGV. V lost 0 bases and J 7 bases, leaving 7 bases between the germline ends. There are 13 residues in the CDR3. CDR3 sequence: CASSLDLVNEQFF. In DNA form, the CDR3 reads TGTGCCAGCAGCTTAGATCTTGTGAATGAGCAGTTCTTC.

The chain uses TRBV10-1 and TRBJ2-3, with TRBD1 matching over 8 bases. The V segment lost 4 bases and the J segment 5 bases; nucleotides outside the gene matches: 8. This CDR3 is 15 amino acids long. The germline V gene has CDR1 WNHNN and CDR2 SYGVQD (reference sequence). Here the CDR3 reads CASSALATGGDTQYF. For the CDR3, the DNA is TGCGCCAGCAGTGCCCTAGCTACAGGGGGAGATACGCAGTATTTT.

This clonotype has just a few counts. V gene TRBV7-9 combines with J gene TRBJ2-7, with D possibly matching TRBD1 (5 bases). This CDR3 comprises 13 residues. Trimming shortened V by 2 bases and J by 5 bases, and 10 bases separated the two germline ends. Per the germline V gene, CDR1 is SEHNR and CDR2 is FQNEAQ (reference sequence). The CDR3 nucleotides read TGTGCCAGCAGCTTACAGGGAACCCACGAGCAGTACTTC. It is translated as CASSLQGTHEQYF.

This clonotype was detected once. The J gene is TRBJ2-7, the V gene TRBV18; 9 nucleotides align to TRBD1. Germline CDR1 and CDR2: KGHSH and LQKENI. J was trimmed by 3 bases and V by 3 bases; bases with no gene match: 6. The length of the CDR3 is 15 residues. The CDR3 reads CASSPRDRALYEQYF. CDR3 sequence (DNA): TGTGCCAGCTCACCTAGGGACAGGGCCCTCTACGAGCAGTACTTC.

This clonotype was detected only a few times. The rearrangement links TRBV5-1 to TRBJ2-5, with D tentatively TRBD1 (6 bases). Germline V gene sequence: CDR1 SGHRS, CDR2 YFSETQ. This CDR3 has 14 residues. Trimming removed 3 bases from V and 2 bases from J, with 11 bases in between. CDR3 nucleotide sequence: TGCGCCAGCAGCTCGAGGACAGTTCAAGAGACCCAGTACTTC. This sequence encodes CASSSRTVQETQYF.

This clonotype came up a few times. The J gene is TRBJ2-3, the V gene TRBV29-1, with D hard to call. From germline, CDR1 is SQVTM and CDR2 ANQGSEA. Trimming cost V 2 bases and J 2 bases, with 5 bases left between them. This CDR3 contains 12 residues. The CDR3 region has the DNA TGCAGCGTTGAAACCTCCACAGATACGCAGTATTTT. Translating it yields CSVETSTDTQYF.

Only a few counts were recorded for this clonotype. The genes are TRBV28 and TRBJ2-7; no firm D call. The CDR3 extends over 13 amino acids. Germline values: CDR1 MDHEN, CDR2 SYDVKM. Trimming cost V 2 bases and J 4 bases, with 9 bases left between them. For the CDR3, the DNA is TGTGCCAGCAGTTTAGGAAGGGATTACGAGCAGTACGTC. Translation: CASSLGRDYEQYV.

This clonotype was counted only a few times. The chain combines TRBV4-1 with TRBJ1-2; no definite D call. CDR3 length: 14 residues. The ends were cut back, 4 bases at V and 3 bases at J, with 12 bases in the middle. Germline CDR1 is MGHRA and CDR2 is YSYEKL. The CDR3 sequence: CASSRGKGDYGYTF. CDR3 nucleotides: TGCGCCAGCAGCCGAGGCAAAGGAGACTATGGCTACACCTTC.

The V and J genes are TRBV25-1 and TRBJ2-3, with D unclear. The CDR3 consists of 16 residues. V was shortened by 8 bases and J by 0 bases, with 18 bases between the two germline ends. Germline V gene data show CDR1 as MGHDK and CDR2 as SYGVNS. The CDR3 DNA reads as TGTGCCAGCCACCCCGGTAGGGCCCCAAGCACAGATACGCAGTATTTT. Translated: CASHPGRAPSTDTQYF.

This clonotype has more than one count but fewer than ten. The gene calls are TRBV6-6 and TRBJ2-5; D gene ambiguous. V dropped 5 bases and J dropped 2 bases, with 15 bases sitting between them. CDR1 and CDR2 (germline): MNHNY, SVGAGI (reference sequence). The length of the CDR3 is 15 residues. CDR3 region: CASSGLWAEQETQYF. The CDR3 nucleotides are TGTGCCAGCAGTGGGCTCTGGGCGGAACAAGAGACCCAGTACTTC.

The chain couples TRBV12-3 or TRBV12-4 to TRBJ1-1, with TRBD1 matching 9 bases. The CDR3 spans 15 residues. Losses at the gene ends were 5 bases for V and 3 bases for J; bases not matched to a gene: 7. CDR3 in amino acids: CASSRQGGGYTEAFF. The DNA of the CDR3 is TGTGCCAGCAGTCGACAGGGGGGAGGTTACACTGAAGCTTTCTTT.

The chain employs TRBV10-3 and TRBJ2-6; 7 positions agree with TRBD1. Per germline, CDR1 ENHRY and CDR2 SYGVKD. With 10 bases clipped from V and 0 bases from J, the junction kept 6 bases outside the gene matches. This CDR3 has 15 residues. The CDR3 region has the DNA TGTGCCACCTCGGGACAGACCTCTGGGGCCAACGTCCTGACTTTC. This gives the protein CATSGQTSGANVLTF.

CDR3 coding DNA: TGTGCCATCGGCGCAGGGGAGGCCAACGAGCAGTACTTC. As protein: CAIGAGEANEQYF. V gene TRBV10-3 combines with J gene TRBJ2-7; D is perhaps TRBD1 or TRBD2 (6 bases each). CDR3 size: 13 residues. Deletions cut 8 bases from V and 5 bases from J, with 16 bases between. CDR1 ENHRY and CDR2 SYGVKD come from the germline V gene.

This clonotype showed up just a few times. The chain has TRBV4-3 and TRBJ2-7; 7 bases align to TRBD2. There are 14 residues in the CDR3. From germline, CDR1 is LGHNA and CDR2 YSLEER. V dropped 0 bases and J dropped 4; count of bases not matched to a gene: 3. CDR3 nucleotides: TGCGCCAGCAGCCAAGATGCGGGGGTATACGAGCAGTACTTC. It specifies CASSQDAGVYEQYF.

The sample holds many counts of this clonotype. CDR3 bases: TGTGCCAGCAGTGAAGGGGCAGTCCTCGAGCAGTACGTC. As protein: CASSEGAVLEQYV. The V gene is TRBV6-1, the J gene TRBJ2-7; D ambiguous. V lost 1 base to trimming and J lost 6 bases, with 10 bases between them. The length of the CDR3 is 13 residues. Germline assignment: CDR1 MNHNS and CDR2 SASEGT.

In this sample, this clonotype turned up a few times. The chain links TRBV11-2 to TRBJ1-3; 7 bases fit TRBD1. The CDR3 is 15 residues long. Germline V lookup: CDR1 SGHAT, CDR2 FQNNGV. V dropped 4 bases and J dropped 4; count of bases not matched to a gene: 7. CDR3 sequence reads: CASSSPRGPGNTIYF. The CDR3 DNA reads as TGTGCCAGCAGCTCTCCAAGGGGGCCAGGAAACACCATATATTTT.

This chain connects TRBV9 to TRBJ2-1; 11 bases line up with TRBD2. This CDR3 comprises 16 residues. Unmatched junction bases numbered 10, after V lost 3 bases and J lost 8 bases. The germline V gene encodes CDR1 SGDLS and CDR2 YYNGEE. CDR3 loop: CASSDGGTSGRHEQFF. CDR3 coding DNA: TGTGCCAGCAGCGATGGTGGGACTAGCGGACGCCATGAGCAGTTCTTC.

J is TRBJ2-5 and V is TRBV5-1; 9 nucleotides match TRBD2. V shed 6 bases, J shed 2 bases, and the junction held 5 bases outside the gene matches. Germline loops: CDR1 SGHRS, CDR2 YFSETQ. The CDR3 runs 14 residues. The CDR3 nucleotides read TGCGCCAGCAAGAGCGGGGGGTATCAAGAGACCCAGTACTTC. It is translated as CASKSGGYQETQYF.